These 4 T cell receptor beta chains came from one sample sequenced in a study of T-cell memory formation after mild COVID-19. TCRdb processed the 5' RACE reads anew with MiXCR; each CDR3 protein has one entry. The table shows 450,000 to 650,000 distinct CDR3 sequences, with roughly 18% occurring only once. The sequenced material came from PBMCs or a T cell subset sorted from them (not recorded which). These receptors were taken from an adult woman who had mild COVID-19 (a few samples of this study predate the infection). Cell type and time point are not known.

This clonotype was recorded a few times. The chain recombines TRBV5-1 with TRBJ1-1; possibly TRBD1 for D (6 bases). The V gene lost 0 bases and the J gene lost 1 base, with 13 bases spanning the gap. CDR3 length equals 16 residues. The V gene's germline CDR1 is SGHRS and CDR2 YFSETQ. CDR3 residues: CASSLGQDYSNTEAFF. The CDR3 region has the DNA TGCGCCAGCAGCTTGGGACAGGATTATTCGAACACTGAAGCTTTCTTT. The full variable domain, in which reference TRBV5-1 and TRBJ1-1 provide the parts outside the CDR3, is KAGVTQTPRYLIKTRGQQVTLSCSPISGHRSVSWYQQTPGQGLQFLFEYFSETQRNKGNFPGRFSGRQFSNSRSEMNVSTLELGDSALYLCASSLGQDYSNTEAFFGQGTRLTVV.

V and J are TRBV15 and TRBJ1-1, with 8 bases identical to TRBD1. Germline-derived CDR1 and CDR2 are LNHNV and YYDKDF (reference sequence). The junction had 13 bases not matched to a gene; V was cut back by 0 bases and J by 1 base. This CDR3 spans 19 amino acids. The CDR3 is CATSRERKGQGDTNTEAFF. The CDR3 DNA reads as TGTGCCACCAGCAGAGAAAGGAAAGGACAGGGCGATACGAACACTGAAGCTTTCTTT.

This clonotype was counted a few times. The chain has TRBV7-9 and TRBJ2-7, with 7 bases that match TRBD2. This CDR3 comprises 14 residues. The germline V gene has CDR1 SEHNR and CDR2 FQNEAQ (reference sequence). V lost 4 bases and J lost 1; bases outside the gene matches: 4. CDR3 DNA sequence: TGTGCCAGCAGCTCCTGGGGGGGATCCTACGAGCAGTACTTC. It translates to CASSSWGGSYEQYF.

This clonotype was seen only a few times. V and J are TRBV30 and TRBJ1-1; D is possibly TRBD1 (5 bases). The CDR3 contains 14 residues. Looked up from germline, CDR1 is GTSNPN and CDR2 is SVGIG (reference sequence). Trimming shortened V by 4 bases and J by 5 bases, and 17 bases separated the two germline ends. The CDR3 spells CAWKQGSWGTEAFF. The CDR3 DNA reads TGTGCCTGGAAGCAGGGATCCTGGGGGACTGAAGCTTTCTTT.